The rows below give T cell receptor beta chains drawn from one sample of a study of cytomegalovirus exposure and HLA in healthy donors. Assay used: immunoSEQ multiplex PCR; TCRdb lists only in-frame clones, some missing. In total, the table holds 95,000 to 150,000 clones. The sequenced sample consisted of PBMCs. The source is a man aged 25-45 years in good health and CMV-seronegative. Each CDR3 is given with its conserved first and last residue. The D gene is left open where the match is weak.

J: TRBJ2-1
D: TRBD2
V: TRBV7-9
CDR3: CASSLAGLGDEQFF
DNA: TGTGCCAGCAGCTTAGCCGGACTAGGAGATGAGCAGTTCTTC

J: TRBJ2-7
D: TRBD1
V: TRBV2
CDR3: CASSLDRGYEQYF
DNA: TGTGCCAGCAGCCTCGACAGGGGCTACGAGCAGTACTTC

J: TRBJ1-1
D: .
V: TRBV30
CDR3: CAWSDSSEAFF
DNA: TGTGCCTGGAGCGACAGCTCTGAAGCTTTCTTT

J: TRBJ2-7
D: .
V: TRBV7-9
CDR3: CASSSRRDSSYEQYF
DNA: TGTGCCAGCAGCTCTCGCCGGGACTCCTCCTACGAGCAGTACTTC

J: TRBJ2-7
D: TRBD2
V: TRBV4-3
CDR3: CASSQAGLAGLEQYF
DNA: TGCGCCAGCAGCCAGGCGGGACTAGCCGGGTTGGAGCAGTACTTC

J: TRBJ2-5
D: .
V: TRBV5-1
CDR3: CASSLGSISRRETQYF
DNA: TGCGCCAGCAGCTTGGGTTCGATTTCGCGGCGGGAGACCCAGTACTTC

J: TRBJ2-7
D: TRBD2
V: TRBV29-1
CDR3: CSVVGGSSSYEQYF
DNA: TGCAGCGTTGTAGGCGGGAGTAGCTCCTACGAGCAGTACTTC

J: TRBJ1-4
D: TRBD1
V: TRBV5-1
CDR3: CASSVTGTTNEKLFF
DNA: TGCGCCAGCAGCGTGACAGGGACAACTAATGAAAAACTGTTTTTT

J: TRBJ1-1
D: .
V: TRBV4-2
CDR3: CASSQAGVEAFF
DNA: TGTGCCAGCAGCCAGGCGGGGGTAGAAGCTTTCTTT

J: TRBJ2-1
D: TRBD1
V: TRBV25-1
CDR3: CASSVFGQGVYNEQFF
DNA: TGTGCCAGCAGTGTGTTTGGACAGGGGGTTTACAATGAGCAGTTCTTC

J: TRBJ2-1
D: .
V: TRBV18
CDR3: CASSPPTSPYEQFF
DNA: TGTGCCAGCTCACCACCGACTAGTCCTTATGAGCAGTTCTTC

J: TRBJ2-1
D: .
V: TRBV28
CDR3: CASSSSTRVGDYNEQFF
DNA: TGTGCCAGCAGTTCGTCCACCCGGGTAGGGGACTACAATGAGCAGTTCTTC

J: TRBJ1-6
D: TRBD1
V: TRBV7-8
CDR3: CASSLRTGGNSPLHF
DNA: TGTGCCAGCAGCCTCCGAACAGGGGGAAATTCACCCCTCCACTTT

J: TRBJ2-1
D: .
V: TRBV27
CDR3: CASSLSNSYLDEQFF
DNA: TGTGCCAGCAGTTTATCGAACAGTTACCTGGATGAGCAGTTCTTC

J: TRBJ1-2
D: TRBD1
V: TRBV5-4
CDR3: CASSWGQGLYGYTF
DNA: TGTGCCAGCAGCTGGGGACAGGGCCTCTATGGCTACACCTTC

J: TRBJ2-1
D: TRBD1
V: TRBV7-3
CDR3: CASSLGTDNEQFF
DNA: TGTGCCAGCAGCTTAGGGACAGACAATGAGCAGTTCTTC

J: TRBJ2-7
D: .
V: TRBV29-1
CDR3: CSVMGPGKNYEQYF
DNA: TGCAGCGTGATGGGCCCAGGGAAGAACTACGAGCAGTACTTC

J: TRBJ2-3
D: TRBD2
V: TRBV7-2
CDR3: CASSLASGRGTDTQYF
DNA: TGTGCCAGCAGCTTAGCCAGCGGGAGGGGCACAGATACGCAGTATTTT

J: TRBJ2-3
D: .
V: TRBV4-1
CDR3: CASSRRGYHTQYF
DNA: TGCGCCAGCAGCCGCCGGGGGTACCATACGCAGTATTTT

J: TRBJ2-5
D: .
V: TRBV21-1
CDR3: CASSKVGKGRGVQETQYF
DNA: TGTGCCAGCAGCAAAGTCGGCAAGGGCAGGGGCGTACAAGAGACCCAGTACTTC